This entry lists 30 T cell receptor beta chains sequenced from one sample in a study of T cell changes during pregnancy in multiple sclerosis. Assay: immunoSEQ multiplex PCR; the TCRdb copy retains only in-frame clones and omits some. The sample lists about 59,000 clones; roughly 90% were seen once. The specimen comprised peripheral blood, sampled in the second trimester of pregnancy. The receptors derive from a female donor with multiple sclerosis, enrolled in a pregnancy study.

J is TRBJ2-7 and V is TRBV6-6; TRBD1 might be the D (6 bases). The V end lost 0 bases, the J end lost 2 bases, and 11 bases lay between the germline ends. This CDR3 comprises 15 residues. CDR1 is MNHNY and CDR2 is SVGAGI in the germline V gene (reference sequence). CDR3 DNA: TGTGCCAGCAGTTACTCGGGGGCCCCTACCTACGAGCAGTACTTC. It is translated as CASSYSGAPTYEQYF.

The chain joins TRBV6-6 to TRBJ1-2; TRBD1 aligns across 12 bases. The CDR3 loop spans 14 amino acids. J gave up 3 bases and V 6 bases, and 2 bases lay outside the gene matches. Germline CDR1 reads MNHNY; CDR2 reads SVGAGI (reference sequence). The CDR3 bases are TGTGCCAGCAGGGGACAGGGGGCTTACTATGGCTACACCTTC. It encodes CASRGQGAYYGYTF.

The genes are TRBV7-2 and TRBJ2-7, with D possibly matching TRBD2 (5 bases). The CDR3 is 14 residues long. V was cut by 2 bases and J by 13 bases, with 21 bases left in between. Germline V gene lookup returns CDR1 SGHTA and CDR2 FQGNSA. CDR3 residues: CASSLNTGPSLAYF. The CDR3 region has the DNA TGTGCCAGCAGCTTAAATACCGGGCCTTCGCTAGCCTACTTC.

This clone was counted once. This sequence joins TRBV28 and TRBJ2-7; weak D call: TRBD2 (5 bases). Trimming took 0 bases from V and 2 from J, leaving 8 bases between them. The germline CDR1 and CDR2 sequences are MDHEN and SYDVKM. The CDR3 sequence is 14 residues long. The CDR3 loop reads CASSLWAGTYEQYF. The CDR3 bases are TGTGCCAGCAGTTTATGGGCCGGGACCTACGAGCAGTACTTC.

The chain joins TRBV5-1 to TRBJ2-2; a weak D match, TRBD1 (6 bases). V was shortened by 3 bases and J by 4 bases, with 13 bases between the two germline ends. The CDR3 length is 15 residues. Per the germline V gene, CDR1 is SGHRS and CDR2 is YFSETQ. The CDR3 loop reads CASSSGTKATGELFF. CDR3 in DNA: TGCGCCAGCAGCTCCGGGACAAAAGCCACCGGGGAGCTGTTTTTT.

The V and J genes are TRBV5-6 and TRBJ2-1, with D maybe TRBD1 (5 bases). CDR3 length: 17 residues. With 1 base removed from V and 3 bases from J, the gap between germline ends came to 17 bases. Germline values: CDR1 SGHDT, CDR2 YYEEEE. The CDR3 spells CASSLYGKVQVYNEQFF. In nucleotides, the CDR3 is TGTGCCAGCAGCTTGTATGGGAAGGTACAGGTCTACAATGAGCAGTTCTTC.

The chain carries TRBV7-9 and TRBJ1-2; D possibly corresponds to TRBD1 (5 bases). The V end was cut by 1 base, the J end by 6 bases, with 18 bases between. Germline assignment: CDR1 SEHNR and CDR2 FQNEAQ (reference sequence). The CDR3 has 16 amino acids. The CDR3 region has the DNA TGTGCCAGCAGCTTAGGTATCAGACAGATCGGCCATGGCTACACCTTC. Translated: CASSLGIRQIGHGYTF.

The chain is built from TRBV27 and TRBJ1-1, with a weak D call TRBD1 (5 bases). The germline V gene has CDR1 MNHEY and CDR2 SMNVEV (reference sequence). The CDR3 has 13 residues. V lost 8 bases and J 3 bases, leaving 13 bases between the germline ends. The CDR3 nucleotides are TGTGCCAGCTCTCCAGGGCGGCACACTGAAGCTTTCTTT. This codes for CASSPGRHTEAFF.

The J gene is TRBJ2-7, the V gene TRBV7-6, with 9 nucleotides matching TRBD1. The CDR3 sequence is 14 residues long. With V trimmed by 4 bases and J by 5 bases, 6 bases remained unmatched. From germline, CDR1 is SGHVS and CDR2 FNYEAQ. The CDR3, as DNA: TGTGCCAGCAGCTCGCCCCGGACAGGGGACGAGCAGTACTTC. Protein product: CASSSPRTGDEQYF.

Here the CDR3 DNA reads TGTGCCAGCAGCTTAATCCGGACAGGGGACTATGGCTACACCTTC. It is translated as CASSLIRTGDYGYTF. The chain has TRBV7-9 and TRBJ1-2; the match to TRBD1 covers 9 bases. V lost 2 bases and J lost 3; bases outside the gene matches: 4. Germline CDR1 is SEHNR and CDR2 is FQNEAQ (reference sequence). The CDR3 is 15 amino acids.

The chain couples TRBV10-3 to TRBJ1-5, with 9 nucleotides matching TRBD1. Germline trimming cut 9 bases from V and 7 bases from J; bases unmatched to any gene: 4. Germline loops: CDR1 ENHRY, CDR2 SYGVKD. The CDR3 extends over 12 amino acids. The CDR3 bases are TGTGCCATAGGACAGGGGCTACAGCCCCAGCATTTT. Amino acid sequence: CAIGQGLQPQHF.

This chain joins TRBV2 and TRBJ1-6, with TRBD1 matching 8 bases. Germline trimming cut 4 bases from V and 18 bases from J; bases unmatched to any gene: 14. This CDR3 contains 14 residues. CDR1 and CDR2 from the germline V gene are SNHLY and FYNNEI. CDR3 sequence: CASSVGTGGGLAHF. CDR3 nucleotide sequence: TGTGCCAGCAGTGTAGGGACAGGAGGGGGATTGGCCCACTTT.

The rearrangement uses TRBV7-2 and TRBJ2-7; 16 bases are a match to TRBD2. The V segment lost 4 bases and the J segment 7 bases; nucleotides outside the gene matches: 10. The CDR3 contains 17 residues. Germline CDR1 and CDR2: SGHTA and FQGNSA. CDR3 DNA: TGTGCCAGCAGCTCGAAAGGGACTAGCGGGGGGGAATGGGAGCAGTACTTC. Its protein is CASSSKGTSGGEWEQYF.

The chain combines TRBV19 with TRBJ2-5; 9 bases match TRBD2. Losses at the gene ends were 6 bases for V and 6 bases for J; bases not matched to a gene: 11. The germline gives CDR1 LNHDA, CDR2 SQIVND (reference sequence). The CDR3 runs to 15 residues. This CDR3 is CASSPMWRGGKTQYF. The CDR3 nucleotides read TGTGCCAGTAGCCCCATGTGGCGGGGGGGCAAGACCCAGTACTTC.

The chain has TRBV5-1 and TRBJ1-4; TRBD1 matches at 11 bases. Germline V gene sequence: CDR1 SGHRS, CDR2 YFSETQ. After removal of 4 bases from V and 8 bases from J, the junction contained 7 bases not matched to a gene. CDR3 length: 15 amino acids. The CDR3 DNA reads TGCGCCAGCAGCCCAAGGACAGGGGGCAGCGAAAAACTGTTTTTT. Its translation: CASSPRTGGSEKLFF.

The chain is built from TRBV27 and TRBJ2-7; 12 bases are shared with TRBD1. The CDR3 is 15 amino acids. Trimming at V came to 6 bases and at J to 4 bases, leaving 7 bases not matched to a gene. Germline V gene sequence: CDR1 MNHEY, CDR2 SMNVEV (reference sequence). The CDR3 nucleotides read TGTGCCAGCAGGGCCGGGACAGGGGGCGGGTACGAGCAGTACTTC. Translated, it gives CASRAGTGGGYEQYF.

The CDR3 sequence: CASSASRGNVYGYTF. The CDR3 DNA is TGTGCCAGCAGCGCCTCTCGGGGTAACGTCTATGGCTACACCTTC. The chain joins TRBV9 to TRBJ1-2, with no clear D. The CDR3 contains 15 residues. The V gene's germline CDR1 is SGDLS and CDR2 YYNGEE. V lost 3 bases and J 4 bases, leaving 16 bases between the germline ends.

This clone was observed a handful of times. J is TRBJ1-2 and V is TRBV4-1; D is undetermined. V lost 0 bases, J lost 0 bases, and 11 bases lay in between. The CDR3 runs to 16 residues. Germline CDR1 MGHRA, CDR2 YSYEKL. CDR3 bases: TGCGCCAGCAGCCAAGATGGGCACCCAGCTAACTATGGCTACACCTTC. Translation: CASSQDGHPANYGYTF.

V and J are TRBV5-4 and TRBJ2-6; 9 nucleotides match TRBD1. The CDR3 loop spans 17 amino acids. The germline gives CDR1 SGHNT, CDR2 YYREEE (reference sequence). The V gene end was trimmed by 3 bases and the J gene end by 2 bases; junction bases not matched to a gene: 6. Here the CDR3 DNA reads TGTGCCAGCAGCTCGGACAGGGGCCCCCCTGGGGCCAACGTCCTGACTTTC. This sequence encodes CASSSDRGPPGANVLTF.

The chain uses TRBV27 and TRBJ2-3, with 7 bases matching TRBD1. From germline, CDR1 is MNHEY and CDR2 SMNVEV (reference sequence). This CDR3 region has 16 residues. J gave up 6 bases and V 2 bases, and 11 bases lay outside the gene matches. In DNA form, the CDR3 reads TGTGCCAGCAGTTTACTTCTCTGGGGACAGTCGGATACGCAGTATTTT. This translates into CASSLLLWGQSDTQYF.

The chain is built from TRBV5-1 and TRBJ1-2, with D hard to call. The CDR3 contains 14 residues. The V end lost 2 bases, the J end lost 2 bases, and 10 bases lay between the germline ends. CDR1 is SGHRS and CDR2 is YFSETQ in the germline V gene. CDR3: CASSLDKPNYGYTF. The CDR3 DNA reads TGCGCCAGCAGCTTAGACAAACCCAACTATGGCTACACCTTC.

The chain uses TRBV13 and TRBJ2-2; TRBD1 matches at 10 bases. V was clipped by 5 bases and J by 8 bases; unmatched bases: 5. The CDR3 extends over 14 amino acids. Germline CDR1 is PRHDT and CDR2 is FYEKMQ (reference sequence). This CDR3 reads CASSADRGFGELFF. The CDR3 nucleotides are TGTGCCAGCAGCGCGGACAGGGGGTTTGGGGAGCTGTTTTTT.

This chain joins TRBV7-9 and TRBJ2-7; TRBD1 agrees at 8 bases. There are 17 residues in the CDR3. J was trimmed by 5 bases and V by 5 bases; bases with no gene match: 17. Germline values: CDR1 SEHNR, CDR2 FQNEAQ (reference sequence). The CDR3 DNA is TGTGCCAGCAGCCCCACCCCCCCGACAGGGGCAAGCCACGAGCAGTACTTC. It is translated as CASSPTPPTGASHEQYF. Combining the CDR3 with reference TRBV7-9 and TRBJ2-7 gives the whole variable domain DTGVSQNPRHKITKRGQNVTFRCDPISEHNRLYWYRQTLGQGPEFLTYFQNEAQLEKSRLLSDRFSAERPKGSFSTLEIQRTEQGDSAMYLCASSPTPPTGASHEQYFGPGTRLTVT.

The chain has TRBV19 and TRBJ1-2; the match to TRBD1 covers 7 bases. CDR1 and CDR2 (germline): LNHDA, SQIVND (reference sequence). CDR3 length: 15 amino acids. Trimming took 8 bases from V and 4 from J; bases not matched to a gene: 13. The CDR3 loop reads CASYPRGKGGYGYTF. The CDR3 DNA follows: TGTGCCAGTTACCCCAGGGGGAAGGGGGGCTATGGCTACACCTTC.

This clone is a singleton in its sample. The chain is built from TRBV5-4 and TRBJ2-2; 12 nucleotides line up with TRBD2. The CDR3 consists of 16 residues. Germline CDR1 is SGHNT and CDR2 is YYREEE (reference sequence). After removal of 4 bases from V and 3 bases from J, the junction contained 4 bases not matched to a gene. In DNA, the CDR3 is TGTGCCAGCAGCCCACTAGCGGGGGGAGACACCGGGGAGCTGTTTTTT. This codes for CASSPLAGGDTGELFF.

The chain couples TRBV5-8 to TRBJ1-1, with 10 bases lining up with TRBD1. The germline V gene encodes CDR1 SGHTS and CDR2 YDEGEE. There are 15 residues in the CDR3. The V gene end was trimmed by 2 bases and the J gene end by 5 bases; junction bases not matched to a gene: 6. CDR3 bases: TGTGCCAGCAGCTTAAGGACAGGGGGGAGGACTGAAGCTTTCTTT. It specifies CASSLRTGGRTEAFF.

The V call is TRBV19, the J call TRBJ2-4; the match to TRBD1 covers 8 bases. Trimming removed 5 bases from V and 9 bases from J; junction bases left unmatched: 6. From germline, CDR1 is LNHDA and CDR2 SQIVND (reference sequence). The CDR3 runs 13 residues. As DNA, the CDR3 is TGTGCCAGTAGTCTCGGACAGGGAACCATTCAGTACTTC. This codes for CASSLGQGTIQYF.

This chain joins TRBV4-2 and TRBJ2-2, with 12 bases identical to TRBD2. This CDR3 contains 21 residues. Per germline, CDR1 LGHNA and CDR2 YNFKEQ. The trim removed 4 bases at V and 5 bases at J, leaving 20 bases unmatched. The CDR3 DNA follows: TGTGCCAGCAGCCCAAGACAGCGGTGGCTAGCGGGGGGGCTTAAGACCGGGGAGCTGTTTTTT. It is translated as CASSPRQRWLAGGLKTGELFF.

The gene calls are TRBV15 and TRBJ1-5; D unclear. Germline values: CDR1 LNHNV, CDR2 YYDKDF (reference sequence). V lost 3 bases and J 8 bases, leaving 11 bases between the germline ends. The CDR3 totals 13 residues. The DNA for the CDR3 is TGTGCCACCAGCAGGTCCAGGCCGGAGCCCCAGCATTTT. The encoded protein is CATSRSRPEPQHF.

The chain is built from TRBV19 and TRBJ1-4; no clear D gene. The CDR3 length is 12 residues. The V gene's germline CDR1 is LNHDA and CDR2 SQIVND (reference sequence). V lost 10 bases and J 6 bases, leaving 12 bases between the germline ends. CDR3 region: CAMVQAYEKLFF. In DNA, the CDR3 is TGTGCCATGGTCCAGGCGTATGAAAAACTGTTTTTT.